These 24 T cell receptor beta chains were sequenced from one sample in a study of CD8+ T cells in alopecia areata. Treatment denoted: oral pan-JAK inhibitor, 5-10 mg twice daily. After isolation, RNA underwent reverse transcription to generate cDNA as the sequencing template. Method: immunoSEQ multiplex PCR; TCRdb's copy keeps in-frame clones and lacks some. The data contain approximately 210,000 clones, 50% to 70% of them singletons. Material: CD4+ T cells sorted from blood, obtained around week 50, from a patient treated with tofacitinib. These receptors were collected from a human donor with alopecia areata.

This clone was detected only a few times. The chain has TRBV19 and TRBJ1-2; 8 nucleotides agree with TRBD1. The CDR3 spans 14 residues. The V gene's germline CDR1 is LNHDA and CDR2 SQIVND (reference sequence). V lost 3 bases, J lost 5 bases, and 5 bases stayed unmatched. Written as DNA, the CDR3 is TGTGCCAGTAGTATTGACAGGGGCCCTTATGGCTACACCTTC. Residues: CASSIDRGPYGYTF. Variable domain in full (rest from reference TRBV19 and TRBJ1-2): DGGITQSPKYLFRKEGQNVTLSCEQNLNHDAMYWYRQDPGQGLRLIYYSQIVNDFQKGDIAEGYSVSREKKESFPLTVTSAQKNPTAFYLCASSIDRGPYGYTFGSGTRLTVV.

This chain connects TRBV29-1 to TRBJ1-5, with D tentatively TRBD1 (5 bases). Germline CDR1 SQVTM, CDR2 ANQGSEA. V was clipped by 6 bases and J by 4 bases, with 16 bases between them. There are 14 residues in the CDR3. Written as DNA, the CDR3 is TGCAGCGTCCGAGAACAGGACGGGAATCAGCCCCAGCATTTT. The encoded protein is CSVREQDGNQPQHF.

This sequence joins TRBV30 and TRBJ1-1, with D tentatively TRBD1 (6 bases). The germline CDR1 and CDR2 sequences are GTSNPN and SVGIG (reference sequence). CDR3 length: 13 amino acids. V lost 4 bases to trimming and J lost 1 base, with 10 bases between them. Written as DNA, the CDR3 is TGTGCCTGGACTGGACAGTCGAACACTGAAGCTTTCTTT. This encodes CAWTGQSNTEAFF.

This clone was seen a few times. CDR3 protein: CSGTDSYEQYF. The CDR3 nucleotides are TGCAGTGGGACCGATTCCTACGAGCAGTACTTC. The chain joins TRBV20-1 to TRBJ2-7; no clear D. This CDR3 region has 11 residues. Trimming left V 7 bases short and J 1 base short, with 8 bases between. Germline V gives CDR1 DFQATT, CDR2 SNEGSKA (reference sequence).

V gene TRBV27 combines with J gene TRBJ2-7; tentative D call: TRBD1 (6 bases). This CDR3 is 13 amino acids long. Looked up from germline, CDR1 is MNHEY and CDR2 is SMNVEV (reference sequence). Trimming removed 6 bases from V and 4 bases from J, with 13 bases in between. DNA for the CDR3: TGTGCCAGCAGCCTGACTGGGACATACGAGCAGTACTTC. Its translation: CASSLTGTYEQYF.

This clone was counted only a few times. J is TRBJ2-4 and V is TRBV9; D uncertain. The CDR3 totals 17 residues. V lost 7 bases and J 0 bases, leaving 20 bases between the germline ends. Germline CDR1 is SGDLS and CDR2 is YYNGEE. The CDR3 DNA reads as TGTGCCAGCGGTTGGGCCGATACCACTTTAGCCAAAAACATTCAGTACTTC. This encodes CASGWADTTLAKNIQYF.

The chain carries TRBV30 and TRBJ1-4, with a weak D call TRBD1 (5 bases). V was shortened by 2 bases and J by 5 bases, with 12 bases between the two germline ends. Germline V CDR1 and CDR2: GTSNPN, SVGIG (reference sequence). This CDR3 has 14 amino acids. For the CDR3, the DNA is TGTGCCTGGAGTCCGCAGGGAGAGAATGAAAAACTGTTTTTT. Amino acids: CAWSPQGENEKLFF.

In DNA, the CDR3 is TGTGCCAGCAGCCAAGGGGTGGGCACAAACTCCTACAATGAGCAGTTCTTC. Translated, it gives CASSQGVGTNSYNEQFF. The chain combines TRBV4-2 with TRBJ2-1; no clear D gene. Trimming pared 1 base from V and 0 bases from J, leaving 13 bases between. There are 17 residues in the CDR3. Germline values: CDR1 LGHNA, CDR2 YNFKEQ.

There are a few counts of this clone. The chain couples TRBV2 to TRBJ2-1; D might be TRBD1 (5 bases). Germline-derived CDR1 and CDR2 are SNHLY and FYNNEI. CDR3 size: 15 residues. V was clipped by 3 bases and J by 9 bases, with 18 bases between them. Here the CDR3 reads CASSEGLEAVFEQFF. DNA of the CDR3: TGTGCCAGCAGTGAGGGGCTAGAGGCGGTTTTTGAGCAGTTCTTC.

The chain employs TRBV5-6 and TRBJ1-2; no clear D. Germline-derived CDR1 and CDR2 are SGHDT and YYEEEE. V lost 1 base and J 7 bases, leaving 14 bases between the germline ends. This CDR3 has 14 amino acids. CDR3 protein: CASSLRLADRGYTF. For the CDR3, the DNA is TGTGCCAGCAGCTTGCGGCTGGCTGACCGTGGCTACACCTTC.

CDR3 protein: CAWRWTGPNNYGYTF. The DNA of the CDR3 is TGTGCCTGGAGATGGACAGGGCCGAATAACTATGGCTACACCTTC. The chain recombines TRBV30 with TRBJ1-2; 8 positions agree with TRBD1. The CDR3 is made up of 15 amino acids. Germline V gives CDR1 GTSNPN, CDR2 SVGIG (reference sequence). J lost 1 base, V lost 3 bases, and 7 bases had no gene match.

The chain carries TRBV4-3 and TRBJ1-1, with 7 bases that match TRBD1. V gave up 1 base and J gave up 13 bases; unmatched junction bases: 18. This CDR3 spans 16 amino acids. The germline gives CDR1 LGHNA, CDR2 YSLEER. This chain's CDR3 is CASSQGTLTTGRKDFF. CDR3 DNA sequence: TGCGCCAGCAGCCAAGGGACCCTAACGACAGGGAGAAAAGATTTCTTT.

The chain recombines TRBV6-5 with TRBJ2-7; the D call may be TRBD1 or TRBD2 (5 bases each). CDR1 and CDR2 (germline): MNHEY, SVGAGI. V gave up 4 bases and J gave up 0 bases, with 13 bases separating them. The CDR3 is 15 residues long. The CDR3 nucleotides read TGTGCCAGCAGTTCCTCCAGGGACCTCTCCTACGAGCAGTACTTC. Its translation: CASSSSRDLSYEQYF.

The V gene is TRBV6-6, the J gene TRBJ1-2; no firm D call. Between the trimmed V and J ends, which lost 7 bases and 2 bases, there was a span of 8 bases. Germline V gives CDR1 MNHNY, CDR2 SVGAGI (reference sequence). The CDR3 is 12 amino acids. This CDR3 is CASNNYNYGYTF. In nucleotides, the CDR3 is TGTGCCAGCAATAACTACAACTATGGCTACACCTTC.

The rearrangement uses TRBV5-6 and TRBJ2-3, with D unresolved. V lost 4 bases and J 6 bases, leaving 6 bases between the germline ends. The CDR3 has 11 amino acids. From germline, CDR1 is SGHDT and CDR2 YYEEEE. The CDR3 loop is CASSPQDTQYF. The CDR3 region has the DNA TGTGCCAGCAGCCCACAGGATACGCAGTATTTT.

The CDR3 reads CASSLRAKDTGELFF. The CDR3 region has the DNA TGTGCCAGCAGCCTCCGGGCCAAAGACACCGGGGAGCTGTTTTTT. This chain uses TRBV5-4 with TRBJ2-2; D is uncertain. CDR3 size: 15 residues. Trimming shortened V by 4 bases and J by 3 bases, and 13 bases separated the two germline ends. Per the germline V gene, CDR1 is SGHNT and CDR2 is YYREEE (reference sequence). Using reference TRBV5-4 and TRBJ2-2 for the parts outside the CDR3, the full variable domain is ETGVTQSPTHLIKTRGQQVTLRCSSQSGHNTVSWYQQALGQGPQFIFQYYREEENGRGNFPPRFSGLQFPNYSSELNVNALELDDSALYLCASSLRAKDTGELFFGEGSRLTVL.

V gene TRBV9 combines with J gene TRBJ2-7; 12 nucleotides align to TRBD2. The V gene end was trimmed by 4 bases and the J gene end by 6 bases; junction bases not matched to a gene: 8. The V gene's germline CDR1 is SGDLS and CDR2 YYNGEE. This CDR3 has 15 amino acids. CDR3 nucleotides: TGTGCCAGCAGCCGAACGGGACTAGCGGGTTCCGAGCAGTACTTC. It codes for CASSRTGLAGSEQYF.

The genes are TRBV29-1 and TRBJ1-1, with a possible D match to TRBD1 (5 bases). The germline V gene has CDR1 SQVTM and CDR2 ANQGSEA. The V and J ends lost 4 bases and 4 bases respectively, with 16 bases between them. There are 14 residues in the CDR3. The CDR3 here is CSVVQGSVSTEAFF. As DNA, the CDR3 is TGCAGCGTTGTGCAGGGATCGGTGAGCACTGAAGCTTTCTTT.

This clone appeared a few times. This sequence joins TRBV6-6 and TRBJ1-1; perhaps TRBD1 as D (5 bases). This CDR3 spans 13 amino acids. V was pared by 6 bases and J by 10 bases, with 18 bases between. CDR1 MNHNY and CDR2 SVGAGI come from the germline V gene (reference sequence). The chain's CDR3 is CASRGGRGAGAFF. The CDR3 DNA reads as TGTGCCAGCAGGGGAGGCCGAGGGGCTGGAGCTTTCTTT.

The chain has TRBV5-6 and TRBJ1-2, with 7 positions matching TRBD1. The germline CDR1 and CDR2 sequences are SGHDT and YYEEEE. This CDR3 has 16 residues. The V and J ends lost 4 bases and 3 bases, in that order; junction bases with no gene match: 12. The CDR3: CASSTNRQGADYGYTF. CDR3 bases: TGTGCCAGCAGCACAAATCGACAGGGCGCGGACTATGGCTACACCTTC.

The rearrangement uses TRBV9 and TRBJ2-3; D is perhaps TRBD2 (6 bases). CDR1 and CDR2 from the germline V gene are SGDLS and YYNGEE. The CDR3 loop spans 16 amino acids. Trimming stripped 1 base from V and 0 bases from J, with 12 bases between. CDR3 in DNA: TGTGCCAGCAGCGTACGCGGGGACCCGAGCACAGATACGCAGTATTTT. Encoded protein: CASSVRGDPSTDTQYF.

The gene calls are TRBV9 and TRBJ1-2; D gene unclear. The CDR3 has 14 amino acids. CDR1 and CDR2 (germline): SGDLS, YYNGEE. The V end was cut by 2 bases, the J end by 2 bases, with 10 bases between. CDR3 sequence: CASSVGGDNYGYTF. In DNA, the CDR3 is TGTGCCAGCAGCGTGGGCGGTGACAACTATGGCTACACCTTC. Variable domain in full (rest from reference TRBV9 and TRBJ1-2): DSGVTQTPKHLITATGQRVTLRCSPRSGDLSVYWYQQSLDQGLQFLIQYYNGEERAKGNILERFSAQQFPDLHSELNLSSLELGDSALYFCASSVGGDNYGYTFGSGTRLTVV.

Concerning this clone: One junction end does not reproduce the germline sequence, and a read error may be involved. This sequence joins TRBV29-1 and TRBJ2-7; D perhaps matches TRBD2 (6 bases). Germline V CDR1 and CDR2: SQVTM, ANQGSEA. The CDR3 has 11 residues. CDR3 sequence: CSVKDGSEQYF. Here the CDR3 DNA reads TGCAGCGTTAAAGACGGGAGCGAGCAGTACTTC.

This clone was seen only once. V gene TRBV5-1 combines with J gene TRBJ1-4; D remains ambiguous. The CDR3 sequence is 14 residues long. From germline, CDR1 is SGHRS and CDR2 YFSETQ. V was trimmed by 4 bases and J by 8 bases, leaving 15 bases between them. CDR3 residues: CASSMELVGEKLFF. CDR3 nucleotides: TGCGCCAGCAGCATGGAGTTGGTAGGAGAAAAACTGTTTTTT.